The clone carrying this T cell receptor beta chain was picked up many times. The entry originates in a study of regulatory T cells in long-lasting Graves disease. Sample time point: newly diagnosed GD, antithyroid drugs for less than 3 months. Preparation of the TCR library used RNA extracted from PBMCs. Under American Thyroid Association guidelines, Graves' disease was diagnosed. From germline, CDR1 is SGHRS and CDR2 YFSETQ. Trimming removed 0 bases from V and 1 base from J, with 9 bases in between. The CDR3 has 15 residues. To make TCR beta libraries, researchers used iRepertoire HTBI primers and Arm-PCR of CDR3 regions. In the original workflow: Identified across the samples were 62 TRBV segments and approximately 14 TRBJ segments. TCRdb re-analysed the multiplex PCR reads in MiXCR, keeping a single row per CDR3 protein. TCRdb's processing, not the authors', yielded these V and J calls. The sample contains 520,000 or so distinct CDR3 sequences, more than 10% of which appear only once.

These same records also appear under a second study, on T cells in Graves' hyperthyroidism and ophthalmopathy. According to that study: Thyroid ultrasound, orbital computed tomography, clinical symptoms, and serum thyroxine and TRAb underpinned diagnoses.

The chain recombines TRBV5-1 with TRBJ2-3, with D possibly matching TRBD1 (6 bases). The receptor was derived from a woman aged 30 to 39 with Graves disease. The material was peripheral blood mononuclear cells (PBMCs), obtained at new diagnosis, from a patient treated with antithyroid drugs. The CDR3 DNA follows: TGCGCCAGCAGCTTGGATGGGGGCCGCACAGATACGCAGTATTTT. This encodes CASSLDGGRTDTQYF.